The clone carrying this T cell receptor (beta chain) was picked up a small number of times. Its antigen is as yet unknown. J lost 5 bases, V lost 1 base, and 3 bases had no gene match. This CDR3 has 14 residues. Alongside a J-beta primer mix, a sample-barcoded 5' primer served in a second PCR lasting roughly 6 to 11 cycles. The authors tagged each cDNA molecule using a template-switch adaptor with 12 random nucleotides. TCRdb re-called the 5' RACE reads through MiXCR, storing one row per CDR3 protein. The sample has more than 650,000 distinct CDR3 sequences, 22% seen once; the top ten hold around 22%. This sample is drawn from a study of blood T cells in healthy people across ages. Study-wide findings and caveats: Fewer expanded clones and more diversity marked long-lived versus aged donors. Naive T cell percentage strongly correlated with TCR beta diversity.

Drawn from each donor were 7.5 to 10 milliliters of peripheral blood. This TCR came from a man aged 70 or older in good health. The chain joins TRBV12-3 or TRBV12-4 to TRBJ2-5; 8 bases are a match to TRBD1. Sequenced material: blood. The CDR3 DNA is TGTGCCAGCAGTTTAGGACAGGGGTGGGAGACCCAGTACTTC. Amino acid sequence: CASSLGQGWETQYF.